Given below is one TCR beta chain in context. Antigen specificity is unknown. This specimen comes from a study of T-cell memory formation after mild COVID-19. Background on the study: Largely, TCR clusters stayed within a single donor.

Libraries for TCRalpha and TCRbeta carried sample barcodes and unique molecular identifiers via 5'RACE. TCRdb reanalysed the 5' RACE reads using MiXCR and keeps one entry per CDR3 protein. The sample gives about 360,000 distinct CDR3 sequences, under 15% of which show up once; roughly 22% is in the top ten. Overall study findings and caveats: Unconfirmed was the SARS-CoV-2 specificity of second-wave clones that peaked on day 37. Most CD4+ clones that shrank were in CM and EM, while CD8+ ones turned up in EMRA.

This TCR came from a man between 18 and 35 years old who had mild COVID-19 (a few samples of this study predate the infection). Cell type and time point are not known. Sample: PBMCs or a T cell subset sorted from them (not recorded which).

CDR3 nucleotides: TGTGCCAGCAGTTCAGTTAGGGGTAGACAGCCCCAGCATTTT. The encoded protein is CASSSVRGRQPQHF. This rearrangement joins TRBV28 to TRBJ1-5, with D possibly TRBD1 on 5 matching bases. CDR3 length: 14 residues. Per the germline V gene, CDR1 is MDHEN and CDR2 is SYDVKM. Trimming took off 4 bases at V and 7 bases at J, with 14 bases between the two ends.